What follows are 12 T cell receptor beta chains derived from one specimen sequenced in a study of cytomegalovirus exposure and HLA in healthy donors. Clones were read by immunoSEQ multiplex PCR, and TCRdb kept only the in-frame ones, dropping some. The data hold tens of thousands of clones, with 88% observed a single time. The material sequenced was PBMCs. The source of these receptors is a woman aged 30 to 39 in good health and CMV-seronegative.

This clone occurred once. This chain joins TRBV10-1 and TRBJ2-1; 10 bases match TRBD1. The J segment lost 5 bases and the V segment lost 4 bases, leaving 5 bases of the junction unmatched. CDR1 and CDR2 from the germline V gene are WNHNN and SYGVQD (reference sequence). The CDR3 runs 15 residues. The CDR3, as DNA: TGCGCCAGCAGTGGGGGGGGGACAGGGGACAATGAGCAGTTCTTC. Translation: CASSGGGTGDNEQFF.

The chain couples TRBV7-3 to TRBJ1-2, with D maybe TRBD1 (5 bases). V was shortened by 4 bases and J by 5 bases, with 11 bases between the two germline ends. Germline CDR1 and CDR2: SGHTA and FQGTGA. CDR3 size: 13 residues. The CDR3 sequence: CASSSRGGYGYTF. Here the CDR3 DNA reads TGTGCCAGCAGCTCCCGCGGGGGTTATGGCTACACCTTC.

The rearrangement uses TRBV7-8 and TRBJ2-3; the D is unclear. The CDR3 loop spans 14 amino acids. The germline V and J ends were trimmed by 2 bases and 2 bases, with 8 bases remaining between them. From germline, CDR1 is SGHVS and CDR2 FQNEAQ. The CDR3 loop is CASSLQANTDTQYF. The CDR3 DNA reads TGTGCCAGCAGCTTACAGGCGAACACAGATACGCAGTATTTT. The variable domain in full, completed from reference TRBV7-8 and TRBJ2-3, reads GAGVSQSPRYKVAKRGQDVALRCDPISGHVSLFWYQQALGQGPEFLTYFQNEAQLDKSGLPSDRFFAERPEGSVSTLKIQRTQQEDSAVYLCASSLQANTDTQYFGPGTRLTVL.

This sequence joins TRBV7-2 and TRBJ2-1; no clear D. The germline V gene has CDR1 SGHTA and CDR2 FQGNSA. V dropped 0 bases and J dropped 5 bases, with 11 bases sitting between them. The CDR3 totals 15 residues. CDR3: CASSLAARQDNEQFF. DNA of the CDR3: TGTGCCAGCAGCTTAGCAGCACGGCAGGACAATGAGCAGTTCTTC.

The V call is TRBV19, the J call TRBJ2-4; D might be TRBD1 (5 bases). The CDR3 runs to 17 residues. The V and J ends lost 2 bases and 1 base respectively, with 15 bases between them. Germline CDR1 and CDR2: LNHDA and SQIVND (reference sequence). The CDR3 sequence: CASSIIDRTPAKNIQYF. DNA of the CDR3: TGTGCCAGTAGTATAATTGACAGAACCCCTGCCAAAAACATTCAGTACTTC.

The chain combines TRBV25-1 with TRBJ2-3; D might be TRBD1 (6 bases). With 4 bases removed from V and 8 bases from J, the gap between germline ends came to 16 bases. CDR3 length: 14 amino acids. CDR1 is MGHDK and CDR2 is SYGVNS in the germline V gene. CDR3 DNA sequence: TGTGCCAGCAGTGCTACAGGGTCGCTCGTTACGCAGTATTTT. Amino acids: CASSATGSLVTQYF.

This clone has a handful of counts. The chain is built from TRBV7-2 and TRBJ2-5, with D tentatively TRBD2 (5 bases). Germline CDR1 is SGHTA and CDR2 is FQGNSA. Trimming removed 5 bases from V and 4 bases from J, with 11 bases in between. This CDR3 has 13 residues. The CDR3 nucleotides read TGTGCCAGCAGCCCAATGAGGGCAGAGACCCAGTACTTC. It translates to CASSPMRAETQYF.

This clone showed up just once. The CDR3 loop is CSADGTGEGETQYF. The CDR3 bases are TGCAGCGCTGACGGGACAGGGGAGGGAGAGACCCAGTACTTC. This chain uses TRBV29-1 with TRBJ2-5; 10 nucleotides line up with TRBD1. Germline trimming cut 7 bases from V and 4 bases from J; bases unmatched to any gene: 9. CDR1 and CDR2 (germline): SQVTM, ANQGSEA. There are 14 residues in the CDR3.

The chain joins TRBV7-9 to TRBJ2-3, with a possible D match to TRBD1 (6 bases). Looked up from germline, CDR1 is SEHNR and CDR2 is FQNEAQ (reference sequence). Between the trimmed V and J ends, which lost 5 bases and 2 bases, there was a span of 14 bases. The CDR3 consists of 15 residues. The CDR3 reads CASSPLSGHTDTQYF. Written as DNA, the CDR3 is TGTGCCAGCAGCCCCCTATCGGGACACACAGATACGCAGTATTTT.

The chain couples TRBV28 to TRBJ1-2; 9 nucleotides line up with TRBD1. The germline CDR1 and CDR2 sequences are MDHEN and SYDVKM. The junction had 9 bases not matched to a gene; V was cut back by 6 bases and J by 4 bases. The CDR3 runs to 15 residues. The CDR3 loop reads CASSSPGQGFYGYTF. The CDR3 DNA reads TGTGCCAGCAGCTCACCGGGACAGGGATTCTATGGCTACACCTTC.

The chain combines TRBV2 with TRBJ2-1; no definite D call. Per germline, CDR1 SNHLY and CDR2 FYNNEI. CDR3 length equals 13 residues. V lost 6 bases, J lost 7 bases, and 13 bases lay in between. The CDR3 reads CASSTERGNEQFF. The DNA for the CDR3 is TGTGCCAGCAGCACCGAGAGAGGAAATGAGCAGTTCTTC.

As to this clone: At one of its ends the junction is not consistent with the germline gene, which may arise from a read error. CDR3 in DNA: TGCAGCGTTGAACTCGGGACACCGGGGGGGCTGTTTTTT. Encoded protein: CSVELGTPGGLFF. This chain joins TRBV29-1 and TRBJ2-2; possibly TRBD2 for D (7 bases). This CDR3 is built from 13 residues. Per the germline V gene, CDR1 is SQVTM and CDR2 is ANQGSEA.